This entry lists 21 T cell receptor beta chains sequenced from one sample in a study of blood T cell repertoires in COVID-19. The method was immunoSEQ multiplex PCR; TCRdb's version includes in-frame clones alone and lacks a portion of them. The table shows about 80,000 clones, with roughly 80% occurring only once. Material: peripheral blood. These receptors were collected from a woman aged 70-85 years with acute or convalescent COVID-19.

The genes are TRBV3-1 (or the pseudogene TRBV3-2) and TRBJ2-1; D perhaps matches TRBD2 (5 bases). CDR1 is LGHDT, CDR2 YNNKEL, per germline (reference sequence). Trimming removed 1 base from V and 10 bases from J, with 17 bases in between. The CDR3 extends over 15 amino acids. CDR3 residues: CASSQGLFASSEQFF. The DNA for the CDR3 is TGTGCCAGCAGCCAAGGGTTGTTCGCGTCTAGCGAGCAGTTCTTC.

J is TRBJ2-1 and V is TRBV19; TRBD2 aligns across 10 bases. The trim removed 10 bases at V and 16 bases at J, leaving 13 bases unmatched. From germline, CDR1 is LNHDA and CDR2 SQIVND (reference sequence). The CDR3 spans 12 residues. The CDR3 region has the DNA TGTGCCACGAGCCAGGGACTAGCGTCCCATTTCTTC. Amino acids: CATSQGLASHFF.

The CDR3 is CSAEGDTGELFF. DNA for the CDR3: TGCAGCGCCGAAGGGGACACCGGGGAGCTGTTTTTT. V gene TRBV29-1 combines with J gene TRBJ2-2, with D maybe TRBD1 (5 bases). CDR1 and CDR2 (germline): SQVTM, ANQGSEA. CDR3 size: 12 residues. V dropped 7 bases and J dropped 3 bases, with 9 bases sitting between them.

The CDR3 loop is CASSINSQNTGELFF. Written as DNA, the CDR3 is TGTGCCAGTAGTATTAACAGCCAGAACACCGGGGAGCTGTTTTTT. The genes are TRBV19 and TRBJ2-2; D remains ambiguous. Germline loops: CDR1 LNHDA, CDR2 SQIVND (reference sequence). This CDR3 is built from 15 residues. The ends were cut back, 3 bases at V and 1 base at J, with 9 bases in the middle.

V and J are TRBV5-1 and TRBJ2-3; TRBD1 might be the D (5 bases). The CDR3 has 15 residues. CDR1 and CDR2 from the germline V gene are SGHRS and YFSETQ. Trimming shortened V by 6 bases and J by 2 bases, and 16 bases separated the two germline ends. The DNA of the CDR3 is TGCGCCAGCAACAGAGACAGAATAAACACAGATACGCAGTATTTT. Protein sequence: CASNRDRINTDTQYF.

The rearrangement joins TRBV12-3 or TRBV12-4 to TRBJ2-3; D uncertain. V lost 3 bases to trimming and J lost 0 bases, with 4 bases between them. The CDR3 totals 13 residues. CDR3 protein: CASSFQSTDTQYF. The CDR3 bases are TGTGCCAGCAGTTTTCAAAGCACAGATACGCAGTATTTT.

The chain links TRBV24-1 to TRBJ2-5, with 11 bases matching TRBD1. Germline V lookup: CDR1 KGHDR, CDR2 SFDVKD. V was clipped by 8 bases and J by 3 bases; unmatched bases: 7. CDR3 length equals 15 residues. The CDR3 loop is CATTRPGQGEETQYF. Here the CDR3 DNA reads TGTGCCACCACCCGGCCGGGACAGGGGGAAGAGACCCAGTACTTC.

The chain carries TRBV9 and TRBJ2-3; 7 positions match TRBD2. V was clipped by 2 bases and J by 3 bases; unmatched bases: 6. Germline V gives CDR1 SGDLS, CDR2 YYNGEE. The CDR3 contains 15 residues. CDR3 region: CASSVAGVLTDTQYF. Here the CDR3 DNA reads TGTGCCAGCAGCGTGGCGGGAGTGCTTACAGATACGCAGTATTTT.

The gene calls are TRBV29-1 and TRBJ2-4; D not resolved. Trimming stripped 5 bases from V and 0 bases from J, with 8 bases between. The germline gives CDR1 SQVTM, CDR2 ANQGSEA. The CDR3 covers 13 residues. CDR3 DNA: TGCAGCGTTCTTTCCCTAGCCAAAAACATTCAGTACTTC. Translation: CSVLSLAKNIQYF.

CDR3 coding DNA: TGTGCCAGCAGCGCCTTTAGCGGGATTCACACCGGGGAGCTGTTTTTT. Encoded protein: CASSAFSGIHTGELFF. The chain has TRBV9 and TRBJ2-2; 8 nucleotides align to TRBD2. V shed 3 bases, J shed 3 bases, and the junction held 7 bases outside the gene matches. Germline CDR1 is SGDLS and CDR2 is YYNGEE. The CDR3 has 16 residues.

The chain has TRBV12-3 or TRBV12-4 and TRBJ1-1; TRBD1 matches at 7 bases. The trim removed 5 bases at V and 7 bases at J, leaving 7 bases unmatched. This CDR3 is 13 amino acids long. CDR3 DNA sequence: TGTGCCAGCAGTATGACAGGGACTTTTGAAGCTTTCTTT. The encoded protein is CASSMTGTFEAFF.

This chain joins TRBV3-1 (or the pseudogene TRBV3-2) and TRBJ2-4; 9 bases are a match to TRBD2. The V gene's germline CDR1 is LGHDT and CDR2 YNNKEL (reference sequence). The CDR3 sequence is 16 residues long. Unmatched junction bases numbered 6, after V lost 0 bases and J lost 6 bases. CDR3 region: CASSQDLGLAGNIQYF. CDR3 DNA sequence: TGTGCCAGCAGCCAAGATCTGGGACTAGCAGGAAACATTCAGTACTTC.

The CDR3 DNA is TGTGCCAGCAGCCTCAGTAATGAGGGCTCCTACGAGCAGTACTTC. It encodes CASSLSNEGSYEQYF. This chain links TRBV7-7 with TRBJ2-7; the D gene is possibly TRBD2 (5 bases). The CDR3 covers 15 residues. Germline assignment: CDR1 SSHAT and CDR2 FNYEAQ (reference sequence). V lost 5 bases to trimming and J lost 0 bases, with 14 bases between them.

This rearrangement joins TRBV2 to TRBJ2-5; D may be TRBD2 (5 bases). The germline V gene has CDR1 SNHLY and CDR2 FYNNEI. This CDR3 has 13 residues. The V and J ends lost 2 bases and 7 bases respectively, with 11 bases between them. The CDR3 DNA reads as TGTGCCAGCAGTGAATCCACTCGGGGGACCCAGTACTTC. Translating gives CASSESTRGTQYF.

This clone was counted only a few times. The chain links TRBV4-1 to TRBJ1-1, with D possibly TRBD1 on 5 matching bases. V lost 6 bases, J lost 2 bases, and 22 bases lay in between. Germline V lookup: CDR1 MGHRA, CDR2 YSYEKL. The CDR3 totals 17 residues. In DNA, the CDR3 is TGCGCCAGCAGACTTACAGGAAGACCTCCAGAAAACACTGAAGCTTTCTTT. This encodes CASRLTGRPPENTEAFF.

The chain couples TRBV11-1 to TRBJ2-4; perhaps TRBD2 as D (5 bases). Germline V gene lookup returns CDR1 SGHAT and CDR2 FQDESV (reference sequence). The V gene lost 5 bases and the J gene lost 0 bases, with 11 bases spanning the gap. The CDR3 consists of 15 residues. As DNA, the CDR3 is TGTGCCAGCAGCCAAACGGGGATAGCCAAAAACATTCAGTACTTC. Its protein product is CASSQTGIAKNIQYF. Looking up the rest from reference TRBV11-1 and TRBJ2-4 gives the full variable domain: EAEVAQSPRYKITEKSQAVAFWCDPISGHATLYWYRQILGQGPELLVQFQDESVVDDSQLPKDRFSAERLKGVDSTLKIQPAELGDSAMYLCASSQTGIAKNIQYFGAGTRLSVL.

The CDR3 sequence is CASSSTPGELFF. The CDR3 nucleotides are TGTGCCAGCAGCTCGACTCCCGGGGAGCTGTTTTTT. The chain uses TRBV5-5 and TRBJ2-2; D remains ambiguous. This CDR3 has 12 residues. Trimming took off 3 bases at V and 6 bases at J, with 6 bases between the two ends. CDR1 is SGHKS and CDR2 is YYEKEE in the germline V gene (reference sequence).

The CDR3 region has the DNA TGTGCCAGCAGCCAAAATGCAGGGGTCAATCAGCCCCAGCATTTT. The encoded protein is CASSQNAGVNQPQHF. The rearrangement links TRBV3-1 (or the pseudogene TRBV3-2) to TRBJ1-5; D possibly corresponds to TRBD1 (6 bases). This CDR3 region has 15 residues. The germline V and J ends were trimmed by 2 bases and 3 bases, with 11 bases remaining between them. Germline V CDR1 and CDR2: LGHDT, YNNKEL (reference sequence).

The chain joins TRBV24-1 to TRBJ1-5; D is ambiguous. The V gene's germline CDR1 is KGHDR and CDR2 SFDVKD. The CDR3 has 14 amino acids. The V end lost 2 bases, the J end lost 0 bases, and 4 bases lay between the germline ends. In DNA form, the CDR3 reads TGTGCCACCAGTGATTCTTATAGCAATCAGCCCCAGCATTTT. Translating gives CATSDSYSNQPQHF.

The chain joins TRBV30 to TRBJ2-4; D uncertain. CDR1 is GTSNPN and CDR2 is SVGIG in the germline V gene (reference sequence). Trimming took off 0 bases at V and 1 base at J, with 7 bases between the two ends. The CDR3 totals 14 residues. The CDR3 coding sequence is TGTGCCTGGAGTGTATCCCTGGCCAAAAACATTCAGTACTTC. The encoded protein is CAWSVSLAKNIQYF.

This clone was recorded once. CDR3 bases: TGCGCCAGCAGCTTGGTATCTAGCACAGATACGCAGTATTTT. Its protein product is CASSLVSSTDTQYF. The chain recombines TRBV5-1 with TRBJ2-3; no definite D call. V was cut by 0 bases and J by 0 bases, with 5 bases left in between. Looked up from germline, CDR1 is SGHRS and CDR2 is YFSETQ. This CDR3 has 14 amino acids.